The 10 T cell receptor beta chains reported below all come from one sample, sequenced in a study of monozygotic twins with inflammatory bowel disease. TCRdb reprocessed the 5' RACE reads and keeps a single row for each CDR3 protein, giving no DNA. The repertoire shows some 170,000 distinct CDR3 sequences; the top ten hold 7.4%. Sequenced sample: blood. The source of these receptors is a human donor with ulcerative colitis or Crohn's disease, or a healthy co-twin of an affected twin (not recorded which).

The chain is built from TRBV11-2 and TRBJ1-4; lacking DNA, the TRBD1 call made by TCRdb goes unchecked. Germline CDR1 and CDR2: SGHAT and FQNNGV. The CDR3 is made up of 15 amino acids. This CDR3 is CASSLRDRRNEKLFF.

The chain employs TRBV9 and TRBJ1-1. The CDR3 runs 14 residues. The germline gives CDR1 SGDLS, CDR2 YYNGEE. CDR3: CASSVEALNTEAFF.

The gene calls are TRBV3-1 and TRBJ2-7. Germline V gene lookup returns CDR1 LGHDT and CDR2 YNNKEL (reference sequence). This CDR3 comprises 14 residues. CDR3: CASSQDWRAHEQYF.

The CDR3 sequence: CASSLVGTTYNEQFF. The J gene is TRBJ2-1, the V gene TRBV11-2. In germline, CDR1 is SGHAT, CDR2 FQNNGV. This CDR3 contains 15 residues.

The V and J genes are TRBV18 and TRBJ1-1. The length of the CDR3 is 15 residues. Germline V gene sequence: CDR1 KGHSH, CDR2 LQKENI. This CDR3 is CASSPHYSENTEAFF.

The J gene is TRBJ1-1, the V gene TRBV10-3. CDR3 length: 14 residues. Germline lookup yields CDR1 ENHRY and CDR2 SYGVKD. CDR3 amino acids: CAISESGEYTEAFF.

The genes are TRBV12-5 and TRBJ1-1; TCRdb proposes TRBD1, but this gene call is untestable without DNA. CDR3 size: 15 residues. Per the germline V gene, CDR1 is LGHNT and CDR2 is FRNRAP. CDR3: CASGEGQGIYTEAFF.

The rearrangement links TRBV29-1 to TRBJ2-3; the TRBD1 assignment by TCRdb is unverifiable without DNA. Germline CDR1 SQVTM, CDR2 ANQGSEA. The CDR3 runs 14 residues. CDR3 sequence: CSPPRAPSTDTQYF.

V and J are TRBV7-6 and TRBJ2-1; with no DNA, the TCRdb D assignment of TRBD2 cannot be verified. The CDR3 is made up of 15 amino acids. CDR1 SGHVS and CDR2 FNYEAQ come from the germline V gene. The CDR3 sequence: CASSSEREHYNEQFF.

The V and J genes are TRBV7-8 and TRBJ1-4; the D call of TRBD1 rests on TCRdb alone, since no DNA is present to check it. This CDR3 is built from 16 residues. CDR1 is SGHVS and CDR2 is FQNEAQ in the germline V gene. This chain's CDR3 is CASSYGLWGSKEKLFF.